The rows below give T cell receptor beta chains drawn from one sample of a study of cytomegalovirus exposure and HLA in healthy donors. The assay was immunoSEQ multiplex PCR, and TCRdb's table has in-frame clones only and misses some. This sample yields about 110,000 clones, of which about two thirds are seen a single time; roughly 8.2% belongs to the top ten. Sequences were obtained from PBMCs. These receptors all come from a woman in her thirties or forties in good health and CMV-seropositive. The CDR3 runs from the conserved cysteine through the conserved F or W. The D gene is left open where the match is weak. The size entry is marked missing in some rows and otherwise reads once, few, many or a size class.

D gene	J gene	V gene	clone size	CDR3 DNA	CDR3 protein
.	TRBJ2-2	TRBV9	.	TGTGCCAGCAGCGTCAGGACCGGGGAGCTGTTTTTT	CASSVRTGELFF
TRBD1	TRBJ2-7	TRBV2	.	TGTGCCAGCAGGGAGGACAGGGCCTACGAGCAGTACTTC	CASREDRAYEQYF
TRBD1	TRBJ1-2	TRBV5-1	.	TGCGCCAGCAGCTCCGGAGACAGGGCTGGCTACACCTTC	CASSSGDRAGYTF
.	TRBJ1-3	TRBV9	.	TGTGCCAGCAGCGTAGACGGAGACTCTGGAAACACCATATATTTT	CASSVDGDSGNTIYF
.	TRBJ1-1	TRBV7-2	.	TGTGCCAGCAGCAACGGGATGAACACTGAAGCTTTCTTT	CASSNGMNTEAFF
.	TRBJ1-2	TRBV5-4	.	TGTGCCAGCAGCTTGGCGGGACAACTCTTTTATGGCTACACCTTC	CASSLAGQLFYGYTF
.	TRBJ1-2	TRBV9	few	TGTGCCAGTACGGGACTCGTGGGGGTAGGCTACACCTTC	CASTGLVGVGYTF
.	TRBJ2-3	TRBV10-3	.	TGTGCCATCAGTGAGTTTGGAGACCAATTGGATACGCAGTATTTT	CAISEFGDQLDTQYF
.	TRBJ1-1	TRBV2	.	TGTGCCAGCACTACGGACAGCCCTGAAGCTTTCTTT	CASTTDSPEAFF
TRBD1	TRBJ2-7	TRBV6-1	.	TGTGCCAGCAGTCACGACAGGGGAGGCTCCTACGAGCAGTACTTC	CASSHDRGGSYEQYF
.	TRBJ1-1	TRBV6-5	.	TGTGCCAGCAGTTACGGGAGGGGGTTGTTAACTTTCTTT	CASSYGRGLLTFF
.	TRBJ1-5	TRBV6-1	.	TGTGCCAGCAACGAGGGCCCGACGTCATATCAGCCCCAGCATTTT	CASNEGPTSYQPQHF
.	TRBJ1-1	TRBV7-3	.	TGTGCCAGCAGCCTACAGGGATTGAACACTGAAGCTTTCTTT	CASSLQGLNTEAFF
TRBD1	TRBJ1-1	TRBV4-1	.	TGCGCCAGCAGCCACCTTCTACAGGGGACCACTGAAGCTTTCTTT	CASSHLLQGTTEAFF
.	TRBJ2-5	TRBV9	few	TGTGCCAGCAGCGTAGGACTCCAGGGGGAGACCCAGTACTTC	CASSVGLQGETQYF
TRBD2	TRBJ2-1	TRBV6-1	.	TGTGCCAGCATGTTGGTAGCGGGGTCCTACAATGAGCAGTTCTTC	CASMLVAGSYNEQFF
.	TRBJ2-7	TRBV11-2	.	TGTGCCAGCAGCTTAGGAGGCCCTCGATCGGGGGTTTACGAGCAGTACTTC	CASSLGGPRSGVYEQYF
.	TRBJ2-7	TRBV27	.	TGTGCCAGCAGAGACTCAACCTGGACAAACGAGCAGTACTTC	CASRDSTWTNEQYF
TRBD1	TRBJ2-5	TRBV5-1	.	TGCGCCAGCGGGGGACAGGGGCAAGAGACCCAGTACTTC	CASGGQGQETQYF
TRBD2	TRBJ2-3	TRBV6-1	.	TGTGCCAGCAGTGGGACCGGGACTAGCGGGGGGGGGCAGTATTTT	CASSGTGTSGGGQYF
TRBD1	TRBJ1-2	TRBV14	.	TGTGCCAGCAGCCACTGGACAGGGGGAACTGATGGCTACACCTTC	CASSHWTGGTDGYTF
TRBD1	TRBJ1-5	TRBV7-2	.	TGTGCCAGCAGCTTAGGGGACAGGGTGGGCCAGCCCCAGCATTTT	CASSLGDRVGQPQHF
TRBD2	TRBJ2-5	TRBV4-2	.	TGTGCCAGCAGCCTCGGGACTAGCGGGGGAGAGACCCAGTACTTC	CASSLGTSGGETQYF
.	TRBJ1-2	TRBV20-1	.	TGCAGTGCCAGTCGAGGAGAAGGCTACACCTTC	CSASRGEGYTF
TRBD1	TRBJ2-2	TRBV19	.	TGTGCCAGTAGTATTCAGGGGGCGATCGGGGAGCTGTTTTTT	CASSIQGAIGELFF
.	TRBJ2-7	TRBV4-1	.	TGCGCCAGCAGCCTAAGCGCTATGTCGGGAACAACCTACGAGCAGTACTTC	CASSLSAMSGTTYEQYF
TRBD2	TRBJ2-7	TRBV29-1	.	TGCAGCGCCCTTCCTGGGGGGGGGAGCGAGCAGTACTTC	CSALPGGGSEQYF
TRBD1	TRBJ1-5	TRBV27	.	TGTGCCAGCAGTTTAGGGACAGCTAATCAGCCCCAGCATTTT	CASSLGTANQPQHF
.	TRBJ1-1	TRBV5-4	.	TGTGCCAGCAGCTTAGGTGCAGGGGTAGCTTTCTTT	CASSLGAGVAFF
.	TRBJ2-2	TRBV9	once	TGTGCCAGCAGCCTAAGGCAACAGGGTCTCCTCACCGGGGAGCTGTTTTTT	CASSLRQQGLLTGELFF
.	TRBJ2-3	TRBV7-2	.	TGTGCCAGCAGCTTTCAGGTGAATACGCAGTATTTT	CASSFQVNTQYF
TRBD1	TRBJ1-1	TRBV6-1	few	TGTGCCAGCAGTCTGGGACAGTTGAACACTGAAGCTTTCTTT	CASSLGQLNTEAFF